What follows are 19 T cell receptor beta chains derived from one specimen sequenced in a study of T cell responses to AZD1222 COVID-19 vaccine. Clones were sequenced by immunoSEQ multiplex PCR, and TCRdb holds only the in-frame ones, with some missing. Counted here are 120,000 to 150,000 clones, roughly 86% occurring once; the ten biggest clones make up under 7%. Source: peripheral blood, taken 28 days after the second dose of the MenACWY control vaccine. These receptors came from an adult who received the MenACWY meningococcal vaccine as a control.

The V gene is TRBV12-3 or TRBV12-4, the J gene TRBJ2-5, with no clear D. The CDR3 has 13 amino acids. V shed 6 bases and J shed 2 bases, with 10 bases lying between them. Here the CDR3 reads CASSRQEQETQYF. The CDR3 DNA reads TGTGCCAGCAGCCGCCAAGAACAAGAGACCCAGTACTTC.

This clone was seen once. V usage is TRBV9 and J usage is TRBJ1-6; 7 bases fit TRBD1. The germline gives CDR1 SGDLS, CDR2 YYNGEE. The CDR3 spans 14 residues. V lost 4 bases, J lost 10 bases, and 8 bases stayed unmatched. This chain's CDR3 is CASSPRTGGSPLHF. The CDR3, as DNA: TGTGCCAGCAGCCCCCGGACAGGAGGGTCACCCCTCCACTTT.

The gene calls are TRBV5-6 and TRBJ2-3, with 9 bases that match TRBD1. Per the germline V gene, CDR1 is SGHDT and CDR2 is YYEEEE. Trimming cost V 2 bases and J 6 bases; bases outside gene matches: 7. The CDR3 sequence is 15 residues long. The CDR3 region has the DNA TGTGCCAGCAGCTTCGGGACAGGGAGGTCGGATACGCAGTATTTT. Its translation: CASSFGTGRSDTQYF.

The J gene is TRBJ2-3, the V gene TRBV9, with D possibly matching TRBD2 (6 bases). The CDR3 consists of 14 residues. The ends were cut back, 4 bases at V and 7 bases at J, with 16 bases in the middle. Germline V gives CDR1 SGDLS, CDR2 YYNGEE. The CDR3 DNA follows: TGTGCCAGCAGCACTGGGACGGAGGGAAATACGCAGTATTTT. This codes for CASSTGTEGNTQYF.

The rearrangement links TRBV28 to TRBJ1-2, with D uncertain. Germline-derived CDR1 and CDR2 are MDHEN and SYDVKM. This CDR3 region has 13 residues. Trimming removed 7 bases at V and 3 bases at J, with 12 bases between. CDR3 bases: TGTGCCAGCACCGTCTCAGAGGACTATGGCTACACCTTC. This codes for CASTVSEDYGYTF.

This chain uses TRBV12-3 or TRBV12-4 with TRBJ2-1; unclear D gene. Trimming took off 6 bases at V and 7 bases at J, with 13 bases between the two ends. CDR3 length: 13 residues. CDR3 loop: CASRLDGKNEQFF. CDR3 DNA sequence: TGTGCCAGCAGACTGGACGGCAAAAATGAGCAGTTCTTC.

The chain employs TRBV3-1 (or the pseudogene TRBV3-2) and TRBJ2-3; no firm D call. The V end was cut by 0 bases, the J end by 10 bases, with 11 bases between. The CDR3 totals 13 residues. Looked up from germline, CDR1 is LGHDT and CDR2 is YNNKEL (reference sequence). In DNA, the CDR3 is TGTGCCAGCAGCCAAGATCGAGACCTCCCGCAGTATTTT. Protein: CASSQDRDLPQYF.

V usage is TRBV11-3 and J usage is TRBJ2-1, with D uncertain. The length of the CDR3 is 14 residues. Germline CDR1 is SGHNT and CDR2 is YENEEA. Trimming left V 2 bases short and J 7 bases short, with 12 bases between. The chain's CDR3 is CASSLSEKVNEQFF. In DNA form, the CDR3 reads TGTGCCAGCAGCTTATCGGAGAAGGTGAATGAGCAGTTCTTC. The full variable domain, with the rest looked up from reference TRBV11-3 and TRBJ2-1, is EAGVVQSPRYKIIEKKQPVAFWCNPISGHNTLYWYLQNLGQGPELLIRYENEEAVDDSQLPKDRFSAERLKGVDSTLKIQPAELGDSAVYLCASSLSEKVNEQFFGPGTRLTVL.

J is TRBJ1-5 and V is TRBV9, with 8 bases fitting TRBD1. The germline CDR1 and CDR2 sequences are SGDLS and YYNGEE. This CDR3 has 17 residues. The junction had 11 bases not matched to a gene; V was cut back by 4 bases and J by 2 bases. In nucleotides, the CDR3 is TGTGCCAGCAGCCTCACGCGGACAGGGACAGGCAATCAGCCCCAGCATTTT. Its translation: CASSLTRTGTGNQPQHF.

The V and J genes are TRBV7-2 and TRBJ2-7; either TRBD1 or TRBD2 may supply D (5 bases each). V was trimmed by 7 bases and J by 0 bases, leaving 19 bases between them. CDR1 SGHTA and CDR2 FQGNSA come from the germline V gene. This CDR3 contains 16 residues. The CDR3 reads CASTSNIGASSYEQYF. The CDR3 DNA reads TGTGCCAGCACCTCTAACATCGGGGCGAGCTCCTACGAGCAGTACTTC.

CDR3 bases: TGTGCCAGCACCGGACAAAACATTCAGTACTTC. Its protein product is CASTGQNIQYF. The V gene is TRBV2, the J gene TRBJ2-4; D is undetermined. Between the trimmed V and J ends, which lost 7 bases and 5 bases, there was a span of 6 bases. This CDR3 has 11 amino acids. Germline CDR1 reads SNHLY; CDR2 reads FYNNEI. The whole variable domain, filled in from reference TRBV2 and TRBJ2-4, reads EPEVTQTPSHQVTQMGQEVILRCVPISNHLYFYWYRQILGQKVEFLVSFYNNEISEKSEIFDDQFSVERPDGSNFTLKIRSTKLEDSAMYFCASTGQNIQYFGAGTRLSVL.

The J gene is TRBJ1-5, the V gene TRBV30, with 11 bases aligning to TRBD1. Per the germline V gene, CDR1 is GTSNPN and CDR2 is SVGIG (reference sequence). J lost 7 bases, V lost 2 bases, and 7 bases had no gene match. CDR3 length: 15 amino acids. CDR3 DNA: TGTGCCTGGAGTTCAGGACAGGGGGCTGGACAGCCCCAGCATTTT. As protein: CAWSSGQGAGQPQHF.

Worth noting for this clone: Different DNA sequences within this sample yield the same CDR3. V gene TRBV19 combines with J gene TRBJ2-7, with 9 bases identical to TRBD1. Germline V CDR1 and CDR2: LNHDA, SQIVND (reference sequence). The CDR3 loop spans 12 amino acids. The V and J ends lost 6 bases and 4 bases, in that order; junction bases with no gene match: 1. DNA for the CDR3: TGTGCCAGTAGCGACAGGGGGTACGAGCAGTACTTC. Its translation: CASSDRGYEQYF.

CDR3 in amino acids: CASSYFARETQYF. CDR3 sequence (DNA): TGTGCCAGCAGTTACTTTGCTCGGGAGACCCAGTACTTC. This sequence joins TRBV6-2 or TRBV6-3 and TRBJ2-5; D is uncertain. Looked up from germline, CDR1 is MNHEY and CDR2 is SVGEGT. Trimming stripped 1 base from V and 5 bases from J, with 8 bases between. The CDR3 covers 13 residues.

The chain combines TRBV7-9 with TRBJ1-1; no clear D gene. This CDR3 region has 13 residues. Trimming removed 3 bases from V and 1 base from J, with 6 bases in between. In germline, CDR1 is SEHNR, CDR2 FQNEAQ (reference sequence). CDR3 sequence: CASSFPENTEAFF. The DNA of the CDR3 is TGTGCCAGCAGCTTTCCAGAGAACACTGAAGCTTTCTTT.

Concerning this clone: Other DNA sequences within the sample encode an identical CDR3. The V call is TRBV18, the J call TRBJ2-5; D is ambiguous. Trimming took 1 base from V and 5 from J, leaving 2 bases between them. The CDR3 is 11 amino acids. Germline lookup yields CDR1 KGHSH and CDR2 LQKENI. This CDR3 is CASSPRETQYF. CDR3 sequence (DNA): TGTGCCAGCTCACCACGCGAGACCCAGTACTTC.

The sample holds one count of this clone. The chain carries TRBV5-1 and TRBJ1-3; D remains unclear. Germline V lookup: CDR1 SGHRS, CDR2 YFSETQ. The CDR3 has 14 residues. V was trimmed by 2 bases and J by 3 bases, leaving 9 bases between them. The CDR3 region has the DNA TGCGCCAGCAGCTTTGAGGCCGGTGGAAACACCATATATTTT. It encodes CASSFEAGGNTIYF.

The chain carries TRBV7-2 and TRBJ1-5; tentatively, D is TRBD1 (5 bases). Trimming left V 0 bases short and J 6 bases short, with 12 bases between. CDR3 size: 15 residues. Germline V CDR1 and CDR2: SGHTA, FQGNSA. The chain's CDR3 is CASSLAGGGVQPQHF. In DNA, the CDR3 is TGTGCCAGCAGCTTAGCCGGGGGTGGAGTTCAGCCCCAGCATTTT.

Written as DNA, the CDR3 is TGTGCCAGCAGTCTGGGGGGGAGAGGTGGGGCCAACGTCCTGACTTTC. This codes for CASSLGGRGGANVLTF. This chain connects TRBV6-6 to TRBJ2-6, with 7 bases that match TRBD2. Trimming took 5 bases from V and 3 from J; bases not matched to a gene: 7. CDR3 length: 16 residues. Germline CDR1 MNHNY, CDR2 SVGAGI (reference sequence).